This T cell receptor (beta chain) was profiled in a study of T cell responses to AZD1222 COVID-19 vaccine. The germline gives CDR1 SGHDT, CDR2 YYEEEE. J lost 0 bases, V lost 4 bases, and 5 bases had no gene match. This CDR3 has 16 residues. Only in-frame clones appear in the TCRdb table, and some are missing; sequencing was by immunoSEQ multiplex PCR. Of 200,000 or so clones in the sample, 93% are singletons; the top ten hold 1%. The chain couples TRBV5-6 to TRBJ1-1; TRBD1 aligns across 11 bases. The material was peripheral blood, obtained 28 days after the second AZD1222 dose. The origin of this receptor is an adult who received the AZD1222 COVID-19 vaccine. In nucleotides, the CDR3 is TGTGCCAGCAGCCTCGGACAGGGGGCTTTGAACACTGAAGCTTTCTTT. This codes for CASSLGQGALNTEAFF.